Listed below are T cell receptor beta chains from one sample, sequenced in a study of blood T cell repertoires in COVID-19. Profiled with immunoSEQ multiplex PCR; TCRdb holds only in-frame clones, not every one. The table has 250,000 to 350,000 clones, 85% seen once. The sample consisted of PBMCs or T cells enriched from blood (not recorded which). Source of these receptors: a woman aged 45-59 years who had recovered from COVID-19. Both conserved end residues are part of each CDR3. Fields, in order: V gene, D gene, J gene, clone size, CDR3 DNA, CDR3 protein. The D gene is left open where the match is weak. Not every row has a clone size; where given, it reads once, few, many or a size class.

v_gene: TRBV19
d_gene: -
j_gene: TRBJ1-4
abundance: -
CDR3nt: TGTGCCAGTAGTACCGGGGGAGCGACAACTAATGAAAAACTGTTTTTT
CDR3aa: CASSTGGATTNEKLFF

v_gene: TRBV30
d_gene: TRBD1
j_gene: TRBJ1-1
abundance: few
CDR3nt: TGTGCCTGGGACAGGGGGCGCCTCTATGGGCATGAAGCTTTCTTT
CDR3aa: CAWDRGRLYGHEAFF

v_gene: TRBV6-5
d_gene: -
j_gene: TRBJ1-1
abundance: -
CDR3nt: TGTGCCAGCAAAGAGGGCTTCACTGAAGCTTTCTTT
CDR3aa: CASKEGFTEAFF

v_gene: TRBV5-4
d_gene: -
j_gene: TRBJ1-6
abundance: -
CDR3nt: TGTGCCAGCAGCACAGGGTTCGGGAATTCACCCCTCCACTTT
CDR3aa: CASSTGFGNSPLHF

v_gene: TRBV27
d_gene: -
j_gene: TRBJ1-1
abundance: -
CDR3nt: TGTGCCAGCAGTTTATTTGGTTCGGGCAGGGGCGGTGAAGCTTTCTTT
CDR3aa: CASSLFGSGRGGEAFF

v_gene: TRBV30
d_gene: TRBD2
j_gene: TRBJ2-3
abundance: -
CDR3nt: TGTGCCTGGAGTGTGAGAACGGGAGGGTGGGATACGCAGTATTTT
CDR3aa: CAWSVRTGGWDTQYF

v_gene: TRBV18
d_gene: -
j_gene: TRBJ1-2
abundance: -
CDR3nt: TGTGCCAGCTCACAAGACCCCAGGCATGGCTACACCTTC
CDR3aa: CASSQDPRHGYTF

v_gene: TRBV6-2/TRBV6-3
d_gene: -
j_gene: TRBJ2-5
abundance: -
CDR3nt: TGTGCCAGCAGTTACACTAGTACTGGGAGTGAGACCCAGTACTTC
CDR3aa: CASSYTSTGSETQYF

v_gene: TRBV29-1
d_gene: TRBD1
j_gene: TRBJ1-1
abundance: -
CDR3nt: TGCAGCGTTACCCCTCTGGGACAGGGGCCATACACTGAAGCTTTCTTT
CDR3aa: CSVTPLGQGPYTEAFF

v_gene: TRBV7-8
d_gene: TRBD2
j_gene: TRBJ2-5
abundance: -
CDR3nt: TGTGCCAGCAGCGATAGCGGGAGCGTGGTAGAGACCCAGTACTTC
CDR3aa: CASSDSGSVVETQYF

v_gene: TRBV2
d_gene: TRBD1
j_gene: TRBJ2-5
abundance: -
CDR3nt: TGTGCCAGCAGGGGGACAGGAGCACCTCAAGAGACCCAGTACTTC
CDR3aa: CASRGTGAPQETQYF

v_gene: TRBV7-8
d_gene: -
j_gene: TRBJ1-4
abundance: -
CDR3nt: TGTGCCAGCAGCGCACCGGGGCGGGACGGGTATGAAAAACTGTTTTTT
CDR3aa: CASSAPGRDGYEKLFF

v_gene: TRBV5-4
d_gene: TRBD1
j_gene: TRBJ1-2
abundance: -
CDR3nt: TGTGCCAGCAGCCAAAAACAGGGGCCCTATGGCTACACCTTC
CDR3aa: CASSQKQGPYGYTF

v_gene: TRBV28
d_gene: -
j_gene: TRBJ1-1
abundance: -
CDR3nt: TGTGCCAGCAGTTTGGCGGGGCGGGGCCACGTTACTGAAGCTTTCTTT
CDR3aa: CASSLAGRGHVTEAFF

v_gene: TRBV5-6
d_gene: -
j_gene: TRBJ2-7
abundance: -
CDR3nt: TGTGCCAGCAGCCGGACAGTTTTCACCTACGAGCAGTACTTC
CDR3aa: CASSRTVFTYEQYF

v_gene: TRBV5-1
d_gene: TRBD1
j_gene: TRBJ1-2
abundance: -
CDR3nt: TGCGCCAGCAGCTTAGGGGACAGGGGGACTAACTATGGCTACACCTTC
CDR3aa: CASSLGDRGTNYGYTF

v_gene: TRBV4-1
d_gene: TRBD1
j_gene: TRBJ1-2
abundance: -
CDR3nt: TGCGCCAGCAGCCAAGATTCGGACAGGGACGGGGCCTACGGGGTCTATGGCTACACCTTC
CDR3aa: CASSQDSDRDGAYGVYGYTF

v_gene: TRBV4-3
d_gene: -
j_gene: TRBJ2-1
abundance: few
CDR3nt: TGCGCCAGCAGCCAGGAGGAGTCAGTTGGAGAGCAGTTCTTC
CDR3aa: CASSQEESVGEQFF

v_gene: TRBV28
d_gene: -
j_gene: TRBJ1-2
abundance: -
CDR3nt: TGTGCCAGCAGTTTAAACGGCTATGGCTACACCTTC
CDR3aa: CASSLNGYGYTF

v_gene: TRBV6-5
d_gene: -
j_gene: TRBJ2-7
abundance: -
CDR3nt: TGTGCCAGCAGCCGCGGGACTTACTACGAGCAGTACTTC
CDR3aa: CASSRGTYYEQYF

v_gene: TRBV5-1
d_gene: TRBD2
j_gene: TRBJ2-7
abundance: once
CDR3nt: TGCGCCAGCAGCACTGGGACTAGCGGTTCCTACGAGCAGTACTTC
CDR3aa: CASSTGTSGSYEQYF

v_gene: TRBV19
d_gene: -
j_gene: TRBJ2-7
abundance: -
CDR3nt: TGTGCCAGTGCTCAGGGTGACTCCTACGAGCAGTACTTC
CDR3aa: CASAQGDSYEQYF

v_gene: TRBV27
d_gene: TRBD1
j_gene: TRBJ2-1
abundance: once
CDR3nt: TGTGCCAGCAGTTTGGACAGGGGACATGAGCAGTTCTTC
CDR3aa: CASSLDRGHEQFF

v_gene: TRBV18
d_gene: -
j_gene: TRBJ2-5
abundance: once
CDR3nt: TGTGCCAGCTCACCGCAAATGGCGGGGTACCAAGAGACCCAGTACTTC
CDR3aa: CASSPQMAGYQETQYF

v_gene: TRBV9
d_gene: TRBD2
j_gene: TRBJ2-2
abundance: -
CDR3nt: TGTGCCAGCAGCTCCTTTTCTACCGGGACTAGCTTCGGGGAGCTGTTTTTT
CDR3aa: CASSSFSTGTSFGELFF

v_gene: TRBV10-1
d_gene: TRBD2
j_gene: TRBJ2-5
abundance: -
CDR3nt: TGCGCCAGCAGTGATTTGCGGGAGGCTGAGGAGACCCAGTACTTC
CDR3aa: CASSDLREAEETQYF

v_gene: TRBV19
d_gene: TRBD2
j_gene: TRBJ2-1
abundance: -
CDR3nt: TGTGCCAGTAGTGGTAGCGGGGGGGCCTATGAGCAGTTCTTC
CDR3aa: CASSGSGGAYEQFF

v_gene: TRBV10-1
d_gene: -
j_gene: TRBJ2-7
abundance: -
CDR3nt: TGCGCCAGCAGTGAGGGGTCAGGGGTTATGGGCGAGCAGTACTTC
CDR3aa: CASSEGSGVMGEQYF